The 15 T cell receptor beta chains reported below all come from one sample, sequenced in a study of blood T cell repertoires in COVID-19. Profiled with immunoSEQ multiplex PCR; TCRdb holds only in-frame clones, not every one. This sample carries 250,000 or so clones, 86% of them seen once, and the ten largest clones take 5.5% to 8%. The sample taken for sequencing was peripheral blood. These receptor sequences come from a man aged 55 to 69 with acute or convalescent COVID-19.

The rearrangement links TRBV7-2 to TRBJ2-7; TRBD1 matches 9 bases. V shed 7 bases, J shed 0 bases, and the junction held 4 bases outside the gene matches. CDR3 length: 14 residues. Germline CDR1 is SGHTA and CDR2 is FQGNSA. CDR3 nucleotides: TGTGCCAGCACCACAGGGGGCGGCTCCTACGAGCAGTACTTC. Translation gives CASTTGGGSYEQYF.

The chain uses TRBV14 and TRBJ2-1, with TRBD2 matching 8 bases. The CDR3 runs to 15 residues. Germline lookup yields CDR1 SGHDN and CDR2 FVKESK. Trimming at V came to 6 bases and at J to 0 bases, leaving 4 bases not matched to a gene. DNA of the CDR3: TGTGCCAGCAGTAGACGGGAGGGCTCCTACAATGAGCAGTTCTTC. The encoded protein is CASSRREGSYNEQFF.

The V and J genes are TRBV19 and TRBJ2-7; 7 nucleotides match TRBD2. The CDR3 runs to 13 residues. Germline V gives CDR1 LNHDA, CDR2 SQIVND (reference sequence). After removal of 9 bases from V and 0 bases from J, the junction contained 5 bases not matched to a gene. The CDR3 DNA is TGTGCCAGCCAGCGGGGAACCTCCTACGAGCAGTACTTC. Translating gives CASQRGTSYEQYF.

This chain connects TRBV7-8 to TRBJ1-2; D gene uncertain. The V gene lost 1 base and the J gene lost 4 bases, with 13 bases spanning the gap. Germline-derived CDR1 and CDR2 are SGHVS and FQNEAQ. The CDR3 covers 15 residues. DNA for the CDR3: TGTGCCAGCAGCTTAGAATCGGACGGACTCTATGGCTACACCTTC. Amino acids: CASSLESDGLYGYTF.

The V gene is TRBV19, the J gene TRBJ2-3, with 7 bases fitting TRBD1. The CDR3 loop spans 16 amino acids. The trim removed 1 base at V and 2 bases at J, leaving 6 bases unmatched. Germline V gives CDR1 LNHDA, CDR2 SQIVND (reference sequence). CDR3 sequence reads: CASSIGQGPTTDTQYF. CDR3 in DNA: TGTGCCAGTAGTATAGGACAGGGACCAACCACAGATACGCAGTATTTT.

The CDR3 sequence: CASRFQGYDEQYF. CDR3 in DNA: TGTGCCAGCAGATTCCAGGGGTACGACGAGCAGTACTTC. The J gene is TRBJ2-7, the V gene TRBV6-5; tentative D call: TRBD1 (6 bases). The CDR3 length is 13 residues. V gave up 6 bases and J gave up 5 bases, with 14 bases separating them. Germline V gene lookup returns CDR1 MNHEY and CDR2 SVGAGI.

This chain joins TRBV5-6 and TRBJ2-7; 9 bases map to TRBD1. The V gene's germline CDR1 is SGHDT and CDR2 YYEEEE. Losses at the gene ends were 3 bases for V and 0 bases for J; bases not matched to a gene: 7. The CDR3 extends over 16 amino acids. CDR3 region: CASSSYGTGNSYEQYF. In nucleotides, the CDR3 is TGTGCCAGCAGCTCATACGGGACAGGGAACTCCTACGAGCAGTACTTC.

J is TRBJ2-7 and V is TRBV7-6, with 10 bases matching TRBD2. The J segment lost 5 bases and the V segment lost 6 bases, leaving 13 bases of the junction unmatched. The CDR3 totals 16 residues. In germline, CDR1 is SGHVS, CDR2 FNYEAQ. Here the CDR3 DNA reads TGTGCCAGCAGACCTACTAGCGGGACGGCTCCCCACGAGCAGTACTTC. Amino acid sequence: CASRPTSGTAPHEQYF.

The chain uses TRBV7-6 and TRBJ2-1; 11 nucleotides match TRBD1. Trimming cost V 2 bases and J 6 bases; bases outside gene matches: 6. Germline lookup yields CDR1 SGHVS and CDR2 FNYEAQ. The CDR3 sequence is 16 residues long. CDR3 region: CASSLSLGQGVNEQFF. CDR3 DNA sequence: TGTGCCAGCAGCTTAAGTTTGGGACAGGGGGTCAATGAGCAGTTCTTC.

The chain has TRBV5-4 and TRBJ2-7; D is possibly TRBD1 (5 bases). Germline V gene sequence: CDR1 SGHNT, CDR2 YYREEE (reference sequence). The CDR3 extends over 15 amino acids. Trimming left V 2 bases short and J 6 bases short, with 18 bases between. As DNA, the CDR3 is TGTGCCAGCAGCTTACCTACAGGCCCGAGTGGCGAGCAGTACTTC. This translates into CASSLPTGPSGEQYF.

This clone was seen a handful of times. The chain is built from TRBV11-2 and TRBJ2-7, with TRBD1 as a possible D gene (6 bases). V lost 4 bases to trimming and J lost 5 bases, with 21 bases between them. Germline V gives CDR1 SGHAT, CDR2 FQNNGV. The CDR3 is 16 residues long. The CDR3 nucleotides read TGTGCCAGCAGCTCCCTTCGCGGGCAGGGGAGACACGAGCAGTACTTC. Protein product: CASSSLRGQGRHEQYF.

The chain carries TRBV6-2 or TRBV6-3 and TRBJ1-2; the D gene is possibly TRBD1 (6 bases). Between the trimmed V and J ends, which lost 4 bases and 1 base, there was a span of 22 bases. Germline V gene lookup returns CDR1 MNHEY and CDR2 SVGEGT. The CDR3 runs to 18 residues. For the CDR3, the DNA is TGTGCCAGCAGTTCTCCTCCTTGGGAGCAGGGGCTTAACTATGGCTACACCTTC. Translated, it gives CASSSPPWEQGLNYGYTF.

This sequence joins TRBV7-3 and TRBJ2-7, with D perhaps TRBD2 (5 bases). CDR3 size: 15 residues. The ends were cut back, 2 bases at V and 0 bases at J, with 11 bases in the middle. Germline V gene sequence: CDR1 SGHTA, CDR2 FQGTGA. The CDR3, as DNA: TGTGCCAGCAGCTTATCCGTAGGGAGCTCCTACGAGCAGTACTTC. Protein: CASSLSVGSSYEQYF. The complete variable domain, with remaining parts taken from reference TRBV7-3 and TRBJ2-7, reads GAGVSQTPSNKVTEKGKYVELRCDPISGHTALYWYRQSLGQGPEFLIYFQGTGAADDSGLPNDRFFAVRPEGSVSTLKIQRTERGDSAVYLCASSLSVGSSYEQYFGPGTRLTVT.

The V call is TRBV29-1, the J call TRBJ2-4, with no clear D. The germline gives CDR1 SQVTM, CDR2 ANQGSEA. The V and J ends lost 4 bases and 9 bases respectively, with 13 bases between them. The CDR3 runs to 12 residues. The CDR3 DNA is TGCAGCGTTGTAAACCCCCAGGTCATTCAGTACTTC. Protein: CSVVNPQVIQYF.

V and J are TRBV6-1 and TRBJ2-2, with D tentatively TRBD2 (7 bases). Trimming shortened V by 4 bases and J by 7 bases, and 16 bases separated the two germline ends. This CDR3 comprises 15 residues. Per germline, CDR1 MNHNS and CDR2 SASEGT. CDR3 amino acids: CASSGGGGWDGELFF. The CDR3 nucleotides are TGTGCCAGCAGTGGGGGAGGGGGATGGGACGGGGAGCTGTTTTTT.